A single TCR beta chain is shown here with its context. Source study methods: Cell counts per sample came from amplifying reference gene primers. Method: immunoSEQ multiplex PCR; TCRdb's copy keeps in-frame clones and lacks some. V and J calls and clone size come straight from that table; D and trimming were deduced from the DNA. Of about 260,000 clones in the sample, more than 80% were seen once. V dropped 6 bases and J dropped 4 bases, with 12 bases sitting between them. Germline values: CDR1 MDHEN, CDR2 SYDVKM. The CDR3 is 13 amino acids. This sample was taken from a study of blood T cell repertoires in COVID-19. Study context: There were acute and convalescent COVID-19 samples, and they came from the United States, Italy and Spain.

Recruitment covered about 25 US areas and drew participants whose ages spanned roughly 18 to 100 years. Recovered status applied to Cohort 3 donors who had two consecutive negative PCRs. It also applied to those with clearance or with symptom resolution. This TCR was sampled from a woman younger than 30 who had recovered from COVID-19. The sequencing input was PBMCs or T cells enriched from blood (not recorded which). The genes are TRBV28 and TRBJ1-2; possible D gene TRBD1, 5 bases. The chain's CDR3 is CASSPRGSYGYTF. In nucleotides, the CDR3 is TGTGCCAGCAGCCCACGGGGGAGCTATGGCTACACCTTC.